A selection of T cell receptor beta chains follows, all from one sample in a study of shared clonotypes between healthy human individuals. The data were produced by immunoSEQ multiplex PCR, yet TCRdb's version contains in-frame clones alone and is incomplete. The sample has 2 million or so clones; about 95% are singletons. Sequenced input: naive CD8+ T cells sorted from blood. These receptors all come from a man between 18 and 35 years old in good health. CDR3s leave out the opening cysteine and the closing phenylalanine or tryptophan. Size is stated for part of the rows, as once, few or many counts, or as a class when the clone is expanded.

v_gene	j_gene	abundance	CDR3aa
TRBV10-2	TRBJ1-1	.	ASSPGHMNTEAF
TRBV2	TRBJ2-7	.	ASRPGQGDGEQY
TRBV11-2	TRBJ1-4	.	ASSFLDGRYEKLF
TRBV7-9	TRBJ2-7	.	ASSLGQGTSYEQY
TRBV30	TRBJ2-7	.	AWSPLPGGRYEQY
TRBV7-9	TRBJ2-7	.	ASSFPTSGSYEQY
TRBV2	TRBJ1-2	.	ASGEEGGYT
TRBV28	TRBJ2-7	.	ASRSQRGIPYEQY
TRBV7-9	TRBJ2-7	.	ASSATGTGSAEQY
TRBV5-6	TRBJ2-1	.	ASSESGTNYNEQF
TRBV18	TRBJ1-2	.	ASSPPVADTNYGYT
TRBV7-2	TRBJ2-2	.	ASSLVAGGTGELF
TRBV10-2	TRBJ1-2	.	ASSESDSPDT
TRBV7-9	TRBJ1-1	.	ASSSRGVRNTEAF
TRBV2	TRBJ2-5	.	ASSEARETQY
TRBV5-4	TRBJ2-7	.	ASSLDKTVRQGTTYEQY
TRBV11-2	TRBJ2-1	.	ASSLGQYNEQF
TRBV7-9	TRBJ2-7	.	ASSPFSGSDYEQY
TRBV7-8	TRBJ1-6	.	ASSLEGETLTPLH
TRBV30	TRBJ2-3	.	ALNQETDTQY
TRBV6-1	TRBJ1-5	once	AGSNQPQH
TRBV7-2	TRBJ2-7	.	ASSLAGGSYEQY
TRBV27	TRBJ2-1	.	ASSLQGRYNEQF
TRBV4-1	TRBJ1-1	once	ASRQQGNTEAF
TRBV19	TRBJ1-5	.	ARRHTGVCNQPQH